This TCR beta chain derives from a study of molecular identifiers for immune sequencing clone quantification. This clonotype was detected ten times or more. TCRdb re-analysed the PCR reads in MiXCR, keeping a single row per CDR3 protein. The sample lists about 86,000 distinct CDR3 sequences, 20% to 25% occurring once. V lost 0 bases and J lost 5, with 16 bases in between. The CDR3 loop spans 16 amino acids. The germline CDR1 and CDR2 sequences are SGHDT and YYEEEE. Libraries from naive CD8 cells were generated from approximately 20,000 to 1,000,000 sorted cells (with 10%, 30% or 50% RNA). The sequence was collected from a human donor in good health. Some libraries in this study had Jurkat cell RNA spiked in. V is TRBV5-6 and J is TRBJ2-3; D gene ambiguous. The sample was naive CD8+ T cells from blood, with Jurkat cell RNA spiked in. Subset denoted: FACS-sorted CD8+CD4-CCR7+CD45RA+ naive T cells. The CDR3 DNA sequence: TGTGCCAGCAGCTTGGTCACGCCCTATATGATAGATACGCAGTATTTT. This gives the protein CASSLVTPYMIDTQYF. The variable domain in full, completed from reference TRBV5-6 and TRBJ2-3, reads DAGVTQSPTHLIKTRGQQVTLRCSPKSGHDTVSWYQQALGQGPQFIFQYYEEEERQRGNFPDRFSGHQFPNYSSELNVNALLLGDSALYLCASSLVTPYMIDTQYFGPGTRLTVL.